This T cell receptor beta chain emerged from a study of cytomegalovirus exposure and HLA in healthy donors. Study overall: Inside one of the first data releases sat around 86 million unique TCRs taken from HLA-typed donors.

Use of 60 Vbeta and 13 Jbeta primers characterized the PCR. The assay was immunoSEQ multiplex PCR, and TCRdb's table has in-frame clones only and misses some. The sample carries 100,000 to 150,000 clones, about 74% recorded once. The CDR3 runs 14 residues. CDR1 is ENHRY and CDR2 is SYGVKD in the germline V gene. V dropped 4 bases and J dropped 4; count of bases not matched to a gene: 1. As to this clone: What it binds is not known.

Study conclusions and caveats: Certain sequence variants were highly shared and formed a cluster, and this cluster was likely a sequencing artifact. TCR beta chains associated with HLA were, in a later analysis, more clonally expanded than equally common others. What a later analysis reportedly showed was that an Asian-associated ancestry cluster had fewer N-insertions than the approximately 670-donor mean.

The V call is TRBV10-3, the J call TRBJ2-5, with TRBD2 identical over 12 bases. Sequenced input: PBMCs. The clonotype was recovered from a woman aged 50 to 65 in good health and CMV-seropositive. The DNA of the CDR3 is TGTGCCATCAGTGCTAGCGGGGGGGCAGAGACCCAGTACTTC. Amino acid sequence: CAISASGGAETQYF.